These 31 T cell receptor beta chains were all obtained from the same sample, sequenced in a study of T-cell memory formation after mild COVID-19. TCRdb called the 5' RACE reads again in MiXCR, with one record for every CDR3 protein. The sample contains fewer than 600,000 distinct CDR3 sequences, less than 25% of which appear only once. Material: PBMCs or a T cell subset sorted from them (not recorded which). Receptor source: an adult woman who had mild COVID-19 (a few samples of this study predate the infection). Cell type and time point are not known.

The V gene is TRBV24-1, the J gene TRBJ2-5; D perhaps matches TRBD2 (5 bases). Germline CDR1 and CDR2: KGHDR and SFDVKD. This CDR3 has 12 residues. V lost 8 bases to trimming and J lost 2 bases, with 8 bases between them. The CDR3 sequence is CATTGDQETQYF. The CDR3 DNA reads as TGTGCCACCACCGGGGATCAAGAGACCCAGTACTTC.

This clonotype was counted at least ten times. This chain uses TRBV5-1 with TRBJ2-1; TRBD2 matches 13 bases. The V gene end was trimmed by 6 bases and the J gene end by 5 bases; junction bases not matched to a gene: 8. Germline-derived CDR1 and CDR2 are SGHRS and YFSETQ. There are 16 residues in the CDR3. The CDR3 DNA reads TGCGCCAGCACTTGGACTAGCGGGAGTTCCCACAATGAGCAGTTCTTC. It yields the protein CASTWTSGSSHNEQFF.

The CDR3: CASSYNRRMNTEAFF. CDR3 DNA sequence: TGTGCCAGCAGTTACAACCGACGGATGAACACTGAAGCTTTCTTT. The chain uses TRBV6-2 or TRBV6-3 and TRBJ1-1; D uncertain. This CDR3 has 15 residues. With 2 bases removed from V and 0 bases from J, the gap between germline ends came to 10 bases. In germline, CDR1 is MNHEY, CDR2 SVGEGT.

This clonotype occurred a few times. This chain joins TRBV30 and TRBJ2-3, with D possibly being TRBD2 (7 bases). V lost 3 bases and J 5 bases, leaving 15 bases between the germline ends. CDR1 and CDR2 from the germline V gene are GTSNPN and SVGIG (reference sequence). This CDR3 has 14 amino acids. The CDR3 nucleotides are TGTGCCTGGAGCCTTGGGGGGGCCGGAGATACGCAGTATTTT. It specifies CAWSLGGAGDTQYF.

This clonotype appeared a few times. V is TRBV10-3 and J is TRBJ2-6; D is ambiguous. From germline, CDR1 is ENHRY and CDR2 SYGVKD. This CDR3 spans 15 amino acids. The V gene lost 0 bases and the J gene lost 0 bases, with 3 bases spanning the gap. CDR3 loop: CAISESLSGANVLTF. CDR3 nucleotide sequence: TGTGCCATCAGTGAGTCCCTCTCTGGGGCCAACGTCCTGACTTTC.

At least ten counts were recorded for this clonotype. V usage is TRBV30 and J usage is TRBJ1-5, with a tentative D call TRBD1 (6 bases). Trimming took 2 bases from V and 0 from J, leaving 11 bases between them. The CDR3 is 15 amino acids. In germline, CDR1 is GTSNPN, CDR2 SVGIG (reference sequence). Written as DNA, the CDR3 is TGTGCCTGGAGTCCCGGGACAAATAGCAATCAGCCCCAGCATTTT. Translation gives CAWSPGTNSNQPQHF. The full variable domain, with the rest looked up from reference TRBV30 and TRBJ1-5, is SQTIHQWPATLVQPVGSPLSLECTVEGTSNPNLYWYRQAAGRGLQLLFYSVGIGQISSEVPQNLSASRPQDRQFILSSKKLLLSDSGFYLCAWSPGTNSNQPQHFGDGTRLSIL.

The rearrangement links TRBV5-1 to TRBJ2-1, with no clear D. Germline CDR1 SGHRS, CDR2 YFSETQ. V was shortened by 0 bases and J by 5 bases, with 15 bases between the two germline ends. The CDR3 has 16 amino acids. This CDR3 reads CASSLADRFTHNEQFF. In DNA, the CDR3 is TGCGCCAGCAGCTTGGCCGACCGCTTCACCCACAATGAGCAGTTCTTC.

A few counts support this clonotype. The rearrangement joins TRBV7-9 to TRBJ2-7; 8 nucleotides match TRBD1. The CDR3 is made up of 15 amino acids. The germline V gene has CDR1 SEHNR and CDR2 FQNEAQ (reference sequence). V was clipped by 5 bases and J by 2 bases; unmatched bases: 8. The chain's CDR3 is CASSVDRVPPYEQYF. In DNA form, the CDR3 reads TGTGCCAGCAGCGTGGACAGGGTGCCCCCCTACGAGCAGTACTTC. Full variable domain (rest looked up from reference TRBV7-9 and TRBJ2-7): DTGVSQNPRHKITKRGQNVTFRCDPISEHNRLYWYRQTLGQGPEFLTYFQNEAQLEKSRLLSDRFSAERPKGSFSTLEIQRTEQGDSAMYLCASSVDRVPPYEQYFGPGTRLTVT.

The chain couples TRBV29-1 to TRBJ2-7; no clear D. The ends were cut back, 4 bases at V and 3 bases at J, with 7 bases in the middle. The CDR3 runs to 11 residues. Germline-derived CDR1 and CDR2 are SQVTM and ANQGSEA. The CDR3 nucleotides read TGCAGCGTTGGGTCCGGCTACGAGCAGTACTTC. It codes for CSVGSGYEQYF.

A few counts support this clonotype. The gene calls are TRBV7-9 and TRBJ2-1, with TRBD2 matching 13 bases. Losses at the gene ends were 4 bases for V and 5 bases for J; bases not matched to a gene: 8. Germline V gene data show CDR1 as SEHNR and CDR2 as FQNEAQ (reference sequence). The CDR3 runs to 17 residues. The CDR3 nucleotides read TGTGCCAGCAGCTACCCTGGGACTAGCGGGACGAACAATGAGCAGTTCTTC. This translates into CASSYPGTSGTNNEQFF.

This clonotype was counted between two and nine times. V is TRBV5-1 and J is TRBJ2-2; 12 nucleotides align to TRBD1. CDR3 length: 16 residues. The ends lost 4 bases at V and 3 bases at J; junction bases unmatched: 4. CDR1 SGHRS and CDR2 YFSETQ come from the germline V gene. The CDR3 region is CASSTGQGADTGELFF. The CDR3 DNA reads as TGCGCCAGCAGCACGGGACAGGGGGCGGACACCGGGGAGCTGTTTTTT.

In this sample, this clonotype turned up many times. This sequence joins TRBV5-1 and TRBJ1-2; 7 bases map to TRBD1. The V gene's germline CDR1 is SGHRS and CDR2 YFSETQ. The CDR3 contains 15 residues. V trimming: 2 bases; J trimming: 7 bases; junction bases outside the gene matches: 11. The CDR3 here is CASSFDTGQWTGYTF. The CDR3 region has the DNA TGCGCCAGCAGCTTCGATACGGGACAGTGGACTGGCTACACCTTC.

This rearrangement joins TRBV7-9 to TRBJ1-1; 9 bases line up with TRBD1. The CDR3 length is 16 residues. V lost 5 bases, J lost 3 bases, and 10 bases stayed unmatched. CDR1 and CDR2 from the germline V gene are SEHNR and FQNEAQ (reference sequence). This CDR3 is CASSSGQGMVDTEAFF. DNA for the CDR3: TGTGCCAGCAGCAGCGGACAGGGGATGGTGGACACTGAAGCTTTCTTT.

This chain links TRBV7-8 with TRBJ2-6, with 8 bases lining up with TRBD1. Per the germline V gene, CDR1 is SGHVS and CDR2 is FQNEAQ. The CDR3 is 19 amino acids. The V and J ends lost 1 base and 0 bases, in that order; junction bases with no gene match: 8. The CDR3 is CASSLVSGTGPSGANVLTF. The CDR3 DNA is TGTGCCAGCAGCTTAGTCTCCGGGACAGGCCCCTCTGGGGCCAACGTCCTGACTTTC.

The rearrangement uses TRBV5-6 and TRBJ1-1; TRBD1 is a possible D gene (6 bases). Deletions cut 0 bases from V and 5 bases from J, with 14 bases between. CDR1 and CDR2 from the germline V gene are SGHDT and YYEEEE. The length of the CDR3 is 15 residues. The CDR3 DNA sequence: TGTGCCAGCAGCTTGGGGGACATTTTTCGAACTGAAGCTTTCTTT. Amino acid sequence: CASSLGDIFRTEAFF.

This chain joins TRBV18 and TRBJ1-2, with 8 positions matching TRBD1. Per germline, CDR1 KGHSH and CDR2 LQKENI. Trimming at V came to 1 base and at J to 4 bases, leaving 5 bases not matched to a gene. The CDR3 has 15 residues. Here the CDR3 DNA reads TGTGCCAGCTCACCACAGGACAGGGTCGGCTATGGCTACACCTTC. It specifies CASSPQDRVGYGYTF.

Here the CDR3 DNA reads TGCGCCAGCAGCCAAGGGACGGAGAACTATGGCTACACCTTC. Its translation is CASSQGTENYGYTF. This chain links TRBV4-1 with TRBJ1-2; no clear D. CDR1 and CDR2 from the germline V gene are MGHRA and YSYEKL. V was pared by 1 base and J by 2 bases, with 8 bases between. This CDR3 comprises 14 residues.

This clonotype was counted between two and nine times. This chain connects TRBV7-2 to TRBJ2-3; D is ambiguous. The germline V and J ends were trimmed by 1 base and 7 bases, with 9 bases remaining between them. The CDR3 has 13 residues. CDR1 and CDR2 (germline): SGHTA, FQGNSA. The DNA for the CDR3 is TGTGCCAGCAGCTTAGGTGGTGCTTATACGCAGTATTTT. Translation: CASSLGGAYTQYF.

V and J are TRBV4-2 and TRBJ2-3; 8 bases match TRBD2. The CDR3 runs 16 residues. J gave up 4 bases and V 0 bases, and 6 bases lay outside the gene matches. Germline lookup yields CDR1 LGHNA and CDR2 YNFKEQ. The CDR3 sequence is CASSQDKAGVADTQYF. The CDR3 region has the DNA TGTGCCAGCAGCCAAGATAAAGCGGGAGTCGCAGATACGCAGTATTTT.

This clonotype showed up just once. This chain connects TRBV6-2 or TRBV6-3 to TRBJ1-1; possibly TRBD1 for D (5 bases). V was cut by 8 bases and J by 0 bases, with 16 bases left in between. This CDR3 has 15 amino acids. Germline V gives CDR1 MNHEY, CDR2 SVGEGT. CDR3 residues: CASRERGPMNTEAFF. For the CDR3, the DNA is TGTGCCAGCCGAGAGCGGGGCCCCATGAACACTGAAGCTTTCTTT.

The rearrangement joins TRBV5-1 to TRBJ1-4; D might be TRBD1 (6 bases). The germline CDR1 and CDR2 sequences are SGHRS and YFSETQ. V shed 5 bases and J shed 3 bases, with 20 bases lying between them. The CDR3 length is 17 residues. As DNA, the CDR3 is TGCGCCAGCAGTAACCACCTAGCGGGGGCGGCTAATGAAAAACTGTTTTTT. It specifies CASSNHLAGAANEKLFF.

The J gene is TRBJ2-2, the V gene TRBV3-1, with 7 bases aligning to TRBD1. CDR3 size: 15 residues. V was clipped by 3 bases and J by 4 bases; unmatched bases: 5. CDR1 is LGHDT, CDR2 YNNKEL, per germline (reference sequence). The CDR3 reads CASSHKGASTGELFF. The DNA of the CDR3 is TGTGCCAGCAGCCACAAGGGGGCGTCCACCGGGGAGCTGTTTTTT.

This clonotype was detected only a few times. The chain combines TRBV7-2 with TRBJ1-2; D may be TRBD1 (6 bases). The V and J ends lost 2 bases and 5 bases respectively, with 21 bases between them. Germline V gene data show CDR1 as SGHTA and CDR2 as FQGNSA. The CDR3 length is 17 residues. CDR3 coding DNA: TGTGCCAGCAGCTTACGTTTCGCCCCGGACAGTCCATATGGCTACACCTTC. Amino acid sequence: CASSLRFAPDSPYGYTF.

This sequence joins TRBV10-3 and TRBJ2-7; 8 positions agree with TRBD2. The germline CDR1 and CDR2 sequences are ENHRY and SYGVKD. Trimming took 8 bases from V and 4 from J; bases not matched to a gene: 7. The CDR3 consists of 13 residues. The CDR3 DNA is TGTGCCATCCGGGGGGGCCAGCGGTACGAGCAGTACTTC. The encoded protein is CAIRGGQRYEQYF.

Only a few counts were recorded for this clonotype. The chain combines TRBV6-5 with TRBJ2-1; 7 bases are shared with TRBD1. V lost 5 bases to trimming and J lost 7 bases; unmatched junction nucleotides: 5. Germline V CDR1 and CDR2: MNHEY, SVGAGI. The CDR3 totals 13 residues. CDR3 nucleotide sequence: TGTGCCAGCAGTACCGGGACAGTTAATGAGCAGTTCTTC. Translating gives CASSTGTVNEQFF.

There are a few counts of this clonotype. The genes are TRBV20-1 and TRBJ2-3; no clear D gene. There are 11 residues in the CDR3. V was clipped by 2 bases and J by 5 bases, with 5 bases between them. Germline V gene sequence: CDR1 DFQATT, CDR2 SNEGSKA (reference sequence). The CDR3 sequence: CSARSGDTQYF. DNA for the CDR3: TGCAGTGCTAGATCTGGAGATACGCAGTATTTT.

The J gene is TRBJ2-7, the V gene TRBV2; D is ambiguous. The CDR3 spans 11 residues. V was pared by 7 bases and J by 5 bases, with 9 bases between. In germline, CDR1 is SNHLY, CDR2 FYNNEI. The CDR3 sequence: CASTPLNEQYF. Here the CDR3 DNA reads TGTGCCAGCACCCCCTTGAACGAGCAGTACTTC.

This clonotype showed up just a few times. This chain links TRBV7-9 with TRBJ2-1; TRBD1 might be the D (6 bases). This CDR3 comprises 12 residues. Germline-derived CDR1 and CDR2 are SEHNR and FQNEAQ (reference sequence). The V and J ends lost 4 bases and 14 bases respectively, with 15 bases between them. In DNA, the CDR3 is TGTGCCAGCAGCTCGACAGGCCCATCGAAGTTCTTC. Its protein product is CASSSTGPSKFF.

The gene calls are TRBV7-2 and TRBJ2-5; unclear D gene. Trimming cost V 5 bases and J 5 bases, with 15 bases left between them. The CDR3 has 14 residues. Germline V gene lookup returns CDR1 SGHTA and CDR2 FQGNSA. CDR3 sequence: CASSPQWAEETQYF. DNA for the CDR3: TGTGCCAGCAGCCCCCAGTGGGCCGAGGAGACCCAGTACTTC.

The chain uses TRBV7-6 and TRBJ2-5, with TRBD1 matching 7 bases. CDR3 length: 15 residues. CDR1 SGHVS and CDR2 FNYEAQ come from the germline V gene. Trimming at V came to 11 bases and at J to 5 bases, leaving 17 bases not matched to a gene. The CDR3 loop is CAASLEGADMETQYF. DNA for the CDR3: TGTGCCGCCTCCTTAGAGGGGGCTGATATGGAGACCCAGTACTTC.

This chain joins TRBV3-1 and TRBJ2-5; 7 nucleotides match TRBD1. The ends lost 3 bases at V and 7 bases at J; junction bases unmatched: 17. The CDR3 runs to 17 residues. The V gene's germline CDR1 is LGHDT and CDR2 YNNKEL (reference sequence). In DNA, the CDR3 is TGTGCCAGCAGCCAGGCAGGGGGTGTACTAGGGGTTGGGACCCAGTACTTC. It yields the protein CASSQAGGVLGVGTQYF.